Listed here are 26 T cell receptor beta chains from one sample, sequenced in a study of identical twins' blood T cells. TCRdb ran MiXCR on the 5' RACE reads and lists one entry per CDR3 protein. In the table there are about 370,000 distinct CDR3 sequences, more than 25% of which are singletons. The sequencing sample was made of PBMCs. The receptors shown here come from a woman aged 18 to 55 in good health.

The chain has TRBV12-3 or TRBV12-4 and TRBJ1-1; no reliable D call. V was shortened by 6 bases and J by 10 bases, with 12 bases between the two germline ends. This CDR3 comprises 11 residues. In DNA form, the CDR3 reads TGTGCCAGCAGCCAAACCGAGACAGCTTTCTTT. Protein product: CASSQTETAFF.

In its sample, this clonotype was seen a few times. This chain links TRBV20-1 with TRBJ1-4; D is undetermined. The germline V and J ends were trimmed by 6 bases and 0 bases, with 17 bases remaining between them. The CDR3 consists of 16 residues. Germline V gene sequence: CDR1 DFQATT, CDR2 SNEGSKA (reference sequence). The CDR3 region is CSATNSGGATNEKLFF. The CDR3 nucleotides read TGCAGTGCCACGAACTCCGGCGGGGCAACTAATGAAAAACTGTTTTTT.

V and J are TRBV12-3 or TRBV12-4 and TRBJ1-4; D might be TRBD1 (6 bases). V was clipped by 2 bases and J by 8 bases, with 9 bases between them. The CDR3 contains 13 residues. Here the CDR3 DNA reads TGTGCCAGCAGTTTAACAGGGTGGGAAAAACTGTTTTTT. Its translation is CASSLTGWEKLFF.

The chain is built from TRBV18 and TRBJ1-1, with D unclear. This CDR3 region has 13 residues. Germline CDR1 and CDR2: KGHSH and LQKENI. Trimming removed 6 bases at V and 11 bases at J, with 19 bases between. CDR3: CASSSASGAVAFF. The DNA of the CDR3 is TGTGCCAGCTCCTCCGCGTCCGGAGCGGTGGCTTTCTTT.

A few counts support this clonotype. The J gene is TRBJ2-3, the V gene TRBV20-1; 12 positions match TRBD2. The germline gives CDR1 DFQATT, CDR2 SNEGSKA (reference sequence). The CDR3 extends over 15 amino acids. The junction had 8 bases not matched to a gene; V was cut back by 5 bases and J by 5 bases. The chain's CDR3 is CSAAWTSGKGDTQYF. DNA for the CDR3: TGCAGTGCTGCCTGGACTAGCGGGAAAGGAGATACGCAGTATTTT.

V is TRBV18 and J is TRBJ1-5; TRBD1 might be the D (5 bases). From germline, CDR1 is KGHSH and CDR2 LQKENI. This CDR3 has 15 residues. V was trimmed by 3 bases and J by 4 bases, leaving 13 bases between them. The CDR3 DNA sequence: TGTGCCAGCTCACCCGGGACGTTGGGGAATCAGCCCCAGCATTTT. Protein: CASSPGTLGNQPQHF.

The chain joins TRBV5-1 to TRBJ2-5; TRBD2 agrees at 11 bases. Trimming at V came to 5 bases and at J to 2 bases, leaving 8 bases not matched to a gene. Per germline, CDR1 SGHRS and CDR2 YFSETQ. The CDR3 runs to 16 residues. CDR3 nucleotide sequence: TGCGCCAGCAGTTACTTAGCGGGGGGGCCTCAAGAGACCCAGTACTTC. This encodes CASSYLAGGPQETQYF. Full variable domain (rest looked up from reference TRBV5-1 and TRBJ2-5): KAGVTQTPRYLIKTRGQQVTLSCSPISGHRSVSWYQQTPGQGLQFLFEYFSETQRNKGNFPGRFSGRQFSNSRSEMNVSTLELGDSALYLCASSYLAGGPQETQYFGPGTRLLVL.

This clonotype turned up a few times. The V and J genes are TRBV7-9 and TRBJ1-3; no clear D. The CDR3 is 15 residues long. Trimming pared 3 bases from V and 4 bases from J, leaving 13 bases between. CDR1 and CDR2 from the germline V gene are SEHNR and FQNEAQ (reference sequence). CDR3 residues: CASSLSALAGNTIYF. For the CDR3, the DNA is TGTGCCAGCAGCTTGTCGGCCTTGGCAGGAAACACCATATATTTT.

This clonotype was counted a few times. V usage is TRBV12-3 or TRBV12-4 and J usage is TRBJ1-1; D is perhaps TRBD1 (5 bases). V shed 5 bases and J shed 0 bases, with 22 bases lying between them. The length of the CDR3 is 18 residues. In DNA form, the CDR3 reads TGTGCCAGCAGTGTCCCCGGGACGTTCGGTGTTGTGAACACTGAAGCTTTCTTT. Its translation is CASSVPGTFGVVNTEAFF.

V and J are TRBV7-9 and TRBJ2-1; no definite D call. This CDR3 region has 13 residues. V lost 1 base, J lost 6 bases, and 7 bases lay in between. The germline V gene has CDR1 SEHNR and CDR2 FQNEAQ (reference sequence). The CDR3 region is CASSLVHLNEQFF. CDR3 in DNA: TGTGCCAGCAGCTTAGTGCACCTCAATGAGCAGTTCTTC.

This clonotype was detected many times. This rearrangement joins TRBV20-1 to TRBJ1-1; D ambiguous. The V and J ends lost 2 bases and 0 bases respectively, with 1 base between them. The CDR3 consists of 11 residues. Germline V gives CDR1 DFQATT, CDR2 SNEGSKA (reference sequence). CDR3 DNA sequence: TGCAGTGCTAGAATGAACACTGAAGCTTTCTTT. This encodes CSARMNTEAFF.

For this clonotype: This may come from a read error, since a much larger clone is one base off. The rearrangement links TRBV12-3 or TRBV12-4 to TRBJ1-3; D remains ambiguous. V lost 7 bases to trimming and J lost 3 bases, with 13 bases between them. The CDR3 runs to 14 residues. The CDR3 region has the DNA TGTGCCAGCACCGTGACACGGAGTGGAAACACCATATATTTT. It encodes CASTVTRSGNTIYF.

The rearrangement links TRBV7-9 to TRBJ2-1, with 11 bases that match TRBD2. With 7 bases clipped from V and 6 bases from J, the junction kept 8 bases outside the gene matches. Germline V lookup: CDR1 SEHNR, CDR2 FQNEAQ (reference sequence). The CDR3 sequence is 15 residues long. For the CDR3, the DNA is TGTGCCAGCACCGTGGGACTAGCGGAGACCAATGAGCAGTTCTTC. It codes for CASTVGLAETNEQFF.

Concerning this clonotype itself: The junction does not match germline at one end; this may be a read error. The chain employs TRBV10-2 and TRBJ2-1; no definite D call. Germline CDR1 reads WSHSY; CDR2 reads SAAADI. The CDR3 totals 16 residues. This chain's CDR3 is CAGSRLSASSYNEQFF. As DNA, the CDR3 is TGCGCCGGCAGTCGCCTCTCGGCGAGCTCCTACAATGAGCAGTTCTTC.

CDR3 coding DNA: TGCAGTGCTAACCACCGCGGGGAAGAGACCCAGTACTTC. Translated, it gives CSANHRGEETQYF. The chain is built from TRBV20-1 and TRBJ2-5, with D perhaps matching TRBD2 (6 bases). V lost 4 bases to trimming and J lost 3 bases, with 12 bases between them. CDR1 DFQATT and CDR2 SNEGSKA come from the germline V gene (reference sequence). CDR3 size: 13 residues.

This rearrangement joins TRBV29-1 to TRBJ2-2; D gene ambiguous. Germline CDR1 and CDR2: SQVTM and ANQGSEA. This CDR3 spans 14 amino acids. Here the CDR3 DNA reads TGCCGCGCCTCGGTGTGGGCAAACACCGGGGAGCTGTTTTTT. The encoded protein is CRASVWANTGELFF.

V and J are TRBV19 and TRBJ1-1, with TRBD1 as a possible D gene (6 bases). Looked up from germline, CDR1 is LNHDA and CDR2 is SQIVND (reference sequence). V lost 6 bases to trimming and J lost 1 base, with 15 bases between them. The length of the CDR3 is 15 residues. CDR3 region: CASSREGGRNTEAFF. The CDR3, as DNA: TGTGCCAGTAGCCGGGAGGGGGGTAGGAACACTGAAGCTTTCTTT. Supplemented by reference TRBV19 and TRBJ1-1, the full variable domain reads DGGITQSPKYLFRKEGQNVTLSCEQNLNHDAMYWYRQDPGQGLRLIYYSQIVNDFQKGDIAEGYSVSREKKESFPLTVTSAQKNPTAFYLCASSREGGRNTEAFFGQGTRLTVV.

This clonotype was observed a few times. The rearrangement links TRBV6-1 to TRBJ1-5, with D tentatively TRBD1 (6 bases). The CDR3 contains 14 residues. Germline-derived CDR1 and CDR2 are MNHNS and SASEGT. V lost 2 bases to trimming and J lost 7 bases, with 12 bases between them. In nucleotides, the CDR3 is TGTGCCAGCAGTGAACCGGGACACCAACAGCCCCAGCATTTT. It specifies CASSEPGHQQPQHF.

The J gene is TRBJ2-1, the V gene TRBV14; 14 bases map to TRBD2. The germline CDR1 and CDR2 sequences are SGHDN and FVKESK. This CDR3 has 16 residues. Germline trimming cut 5 bases from V and 7 bases from J; bases unmatched to any gene: 7. The DNA of the CDR3 is TGTGCCAGCAGCTACGGACTAGCGGGAGGTTCAAATGAGCAGTTCTTC. Translation: CASSYGLAGGSNEQFF.

This clonotype has a count of ten or more. The chain joins TRBV3-1 to TRBJ1-1; no clear D. V lost 1 base and J 2 bases, leaving 5 bases between the germline ends. Germline CDR1 reads LGHDT; CDR2 reads YNNKEL (reference sequence). The CDR3 sequence is 13 residues long. The CDR3, as DNA: TGTGCCAGCAGCCAAGGAGGCAACACTGAAGCTTTCTTT. Residues: CASSQGGNTEAFF.

The chain uses TRBV10-3 and TRBJ1-5, with D possibly TRBD1 on 5 matching bases. Germline V gene lookup returns CDR1 ENHRY and CDR2 SYGVKD. The V gene lost 10 bases and the J gene lost 3 bases, with 13 bases spanning the gap. The CDR3 is 13 amino acids. The CDR3 DNA is TGTGCCACCGGGGCGGCAGACAATCAGCCCCAGCATTTT. Translated: CATGAADNQPQHF.

J is TRBJ2-2 and V is TRBV5-1; D unresolved. The length of the CDR3 is 14 residues. Trimming left V 5 bases short and J 6 bases short, with 14 bases between. Germline lookup yields CDR1 SGHRS and CDR2 YFSETQ. The CDR3 nucleotides are TGCGCCAGCAGTGGGATTATAGGTGCCGGGGAGCTGTTTTTT. This codes for CASSGIIGAGELFF.

A single count supports this clonotype. The V call is TRBV7-9, the J call TRBJ1-1; D call uncertain. There are 13 residues in the CDR3. With 5 bases removed from V and 1 base from J, the gap between germline ends came to 8 bases. Germline assignment: CDR1 SEHNR and CDR2 FQNEAQ (reference sequence). This chain's CDR3 is CASSPEQNTEAFF. CDR3 coding DNA: TGTGCCAGCAGCCCCGAACAGAACACTGAAGCTTTCTTT.

The chain carries TRBV11-3 and TRBJ1-1; D possibly corresponds to TRBD1 (5 bases). This CDR3 is built from 15 residues. Looked up from germline, CDR1 is SGHNT and CDR2 is YENEEA. Deletions cut 1 base from V and 4 bases from J, with 13 bases between. This CDR3 is CASSLGGLGTTEAFF. The CDR3, as DNA: TGTGCCAGCAGCTTAGGTGGTTTGGGGACCACTGAAGCTTTCTTT.

With respect to this clonotype: One end of the junction varies from germline; a read error may be responsible. The chain recombines TRBV24-1 with TRBJ2-1, with D maybe TRBD2 (5 bases). Germline CDR1 is KGHDR and CDR2 is SFDVKD. The CDR3 consists of 13 residues. CDR3 amino acids: CATSDTRNNDQFF. CDR3 DNA: TGTGCCACCAGTGATACTAGAAACAATGACCAGTTCTTC.

The chain is built from TRBV20-1 and TRBJ1-5, with D maybe TRBD1 (5 bases). V dropped 2 bases and J dropped 7 bases, with 12 bases sitting between them. Per the germline V gene, CDR1 is DFQATT and CDR2 is SNEGSKA (reference sequence). CDR3 length equals 13 residues. This CDR3 is CSARQGMSQPQHF. DNA of the CDR3: TGCAGTGCTAGACAGGGTATGAGCCAGCCCCAGCATTTT.